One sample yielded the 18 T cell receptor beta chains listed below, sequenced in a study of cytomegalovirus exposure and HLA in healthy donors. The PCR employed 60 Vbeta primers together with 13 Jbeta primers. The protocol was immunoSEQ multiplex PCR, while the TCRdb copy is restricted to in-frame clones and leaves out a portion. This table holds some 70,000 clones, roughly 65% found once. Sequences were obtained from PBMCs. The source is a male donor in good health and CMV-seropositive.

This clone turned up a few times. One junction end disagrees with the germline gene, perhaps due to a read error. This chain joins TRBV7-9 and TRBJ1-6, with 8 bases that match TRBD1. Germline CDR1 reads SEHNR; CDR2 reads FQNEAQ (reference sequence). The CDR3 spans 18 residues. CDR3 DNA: TGTTCCAGCAGCTCCAGAGCCCCCGGGACAGGATCTAATTCACCCCTCCACTTT. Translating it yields CSSSSRAPGTGSNSPLHF.

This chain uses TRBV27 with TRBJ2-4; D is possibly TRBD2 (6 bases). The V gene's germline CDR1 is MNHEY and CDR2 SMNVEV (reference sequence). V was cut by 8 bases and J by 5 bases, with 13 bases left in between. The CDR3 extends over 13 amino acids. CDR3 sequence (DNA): TGTGCCAGCTCCTCGGGACTCCAAAACATTCAGTACTTC. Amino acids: CASSSGLQNIQYF.

The CDR3 DNA follows: TGTGCCAGCAGCTTGGCCCAGGCTACCTACGAGCAGTACTTC. It is translated as CASSLAQATYEQYF. This rearrangement joins TRBV5-5 to TRBJ2-7; D call uncertain. Germline values: CDR1 SGHKS, CDR2 YYEKEE (reference sequence). The CDR3 has 14 residues. Trimming cost V 0 bases and J 2 bases, with 9 bases left between them.

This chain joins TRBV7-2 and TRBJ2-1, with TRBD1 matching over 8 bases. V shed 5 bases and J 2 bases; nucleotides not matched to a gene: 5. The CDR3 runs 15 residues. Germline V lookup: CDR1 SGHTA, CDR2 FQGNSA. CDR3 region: CASSIGQGPYNEQFF. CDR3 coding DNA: TGTGCCAGCAGCATAGGACAGGGACCCTACAATGAGCAGTTCTTC.

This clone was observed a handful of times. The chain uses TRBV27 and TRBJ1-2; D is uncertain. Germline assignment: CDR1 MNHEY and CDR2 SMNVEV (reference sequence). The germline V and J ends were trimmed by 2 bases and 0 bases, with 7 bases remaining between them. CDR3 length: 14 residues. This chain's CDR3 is CASSLRGANYGYTF. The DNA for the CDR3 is TGTGCCAGCAGTTTAAGAGGAGCTAACTATGGCTACACCTTC.

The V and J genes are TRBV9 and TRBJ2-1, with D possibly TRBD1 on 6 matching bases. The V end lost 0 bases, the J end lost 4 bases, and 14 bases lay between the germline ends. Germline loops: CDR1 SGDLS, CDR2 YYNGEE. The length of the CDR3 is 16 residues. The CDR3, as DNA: TGTGCCAGCAGCGTAGGGGGGACACCGAGTTACAATGAGCAGTTCTTC. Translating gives CASSVGGTPSYNEQFF.

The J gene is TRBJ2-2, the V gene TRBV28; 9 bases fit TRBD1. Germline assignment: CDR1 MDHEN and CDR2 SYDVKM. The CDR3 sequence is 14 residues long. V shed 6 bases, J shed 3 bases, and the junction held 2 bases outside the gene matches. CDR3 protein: CASRGDRDTGELFF. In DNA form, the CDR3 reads TGTGCCAGCAGGGGGGACAGGGACACCGGGGAGCTGTTTTTT.

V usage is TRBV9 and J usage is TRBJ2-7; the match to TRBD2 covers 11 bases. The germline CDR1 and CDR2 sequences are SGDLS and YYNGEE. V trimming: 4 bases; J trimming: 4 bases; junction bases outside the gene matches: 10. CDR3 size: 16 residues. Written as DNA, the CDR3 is TGTGCCAGCAGCTTCGGGACTAGCGGAACCGTTTACGAGCAGTACTTC. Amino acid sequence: CASSFGTSGTVYEQYF. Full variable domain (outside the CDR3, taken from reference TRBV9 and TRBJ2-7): DSGVTQTPKHLITATGQRVTLRCSPRSGDLSVYWYQQSLDQGLQFLIQYYNGEERAKGNILERFSAQQFPDLHSELNLSSLELGDSALYFCASSFGTSGTVYEQYFGPGTRLTVT.

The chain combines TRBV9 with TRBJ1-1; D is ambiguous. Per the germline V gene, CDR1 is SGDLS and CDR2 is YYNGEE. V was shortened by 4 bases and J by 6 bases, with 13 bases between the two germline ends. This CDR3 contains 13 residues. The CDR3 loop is CASSPQAGSEAFF. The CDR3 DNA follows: TGTGCCAGCAGCCCCCAGGCAGGTTCTGAAGCTTTCTTT.

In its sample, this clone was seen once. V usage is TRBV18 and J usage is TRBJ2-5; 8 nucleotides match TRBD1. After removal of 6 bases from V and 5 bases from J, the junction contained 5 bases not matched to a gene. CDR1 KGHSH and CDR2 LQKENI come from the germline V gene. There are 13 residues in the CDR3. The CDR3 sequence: CASSLTGVETQYF. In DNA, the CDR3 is TGTGCCAGCTCGTTGACAGGGGTGGAGACCCAGTACTTC. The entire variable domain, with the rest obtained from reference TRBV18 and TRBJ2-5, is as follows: NAGVMQNPRHLVRRRGQEARLRCSPMKGHSHVYWYRQLPEEGLKFMVYLQKENIIDESGMPKERFSAEFPKEGPSILRIQQVVRGDSAAYFCASSLTGVETQYFGPGTRLLVL.

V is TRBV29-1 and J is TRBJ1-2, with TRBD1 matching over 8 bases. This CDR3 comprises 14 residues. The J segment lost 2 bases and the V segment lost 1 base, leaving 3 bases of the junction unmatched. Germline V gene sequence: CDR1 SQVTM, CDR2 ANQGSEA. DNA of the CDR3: TGCAGCGTTGAAGGCGGACAGGGAAACTATGGCTACACCTTC. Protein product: CSVEGGQGNYGYTF.

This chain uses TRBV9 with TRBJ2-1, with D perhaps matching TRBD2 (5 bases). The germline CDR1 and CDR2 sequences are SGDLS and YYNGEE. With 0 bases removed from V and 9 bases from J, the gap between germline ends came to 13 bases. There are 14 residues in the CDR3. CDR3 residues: CASSVAGLNFEQFF. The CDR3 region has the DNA TGTGCCAGCAGCGTAGCTGGACTGAACTTTGAGCAGTTCTTC.

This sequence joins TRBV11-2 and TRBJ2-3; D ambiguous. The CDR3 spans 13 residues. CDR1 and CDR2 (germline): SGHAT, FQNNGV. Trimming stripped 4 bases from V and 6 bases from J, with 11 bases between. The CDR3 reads CASSSGFLDTQYF. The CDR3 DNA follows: TGTGCCAGCAGCTCCGGGTTCTTGGATACGCAGTATTTT.

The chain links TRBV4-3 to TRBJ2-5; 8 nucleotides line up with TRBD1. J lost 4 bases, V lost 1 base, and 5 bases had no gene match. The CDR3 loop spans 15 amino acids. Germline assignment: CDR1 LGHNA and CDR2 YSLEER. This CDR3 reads CASSQGDRGRETQYF. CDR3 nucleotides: TGCGCCAGCAGCCAAGGAGACAGGGGACGAGAGACCCAGTACTTC.

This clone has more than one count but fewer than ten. The chain's CDR3 is CASSYSSGSYNEQFF. The DNA of the CDR3 is TGTGCCAGCAGTTATTCTAGCGGGAGCTACAATGAGCAGTTCTTC. The chain combines TRBV6-5 with TRBJ2-1, with 10 bases that match TRBD2. V lost 3 bases to trimming and J lost 3 bases; unmatched junction nucleotides: 2. This CDR3 region has 15 residues. Germline CDR1 MNHEY, CDR2 SVGAGI.

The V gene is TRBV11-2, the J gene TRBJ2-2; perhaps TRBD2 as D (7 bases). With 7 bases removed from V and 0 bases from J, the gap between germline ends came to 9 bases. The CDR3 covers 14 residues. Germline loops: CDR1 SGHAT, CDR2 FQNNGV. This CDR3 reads CASKGGANTGELFF. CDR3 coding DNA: TGTGCCAGCAAGGGGGGGGCGAACACCGGGGAGCTGTTTTTT.

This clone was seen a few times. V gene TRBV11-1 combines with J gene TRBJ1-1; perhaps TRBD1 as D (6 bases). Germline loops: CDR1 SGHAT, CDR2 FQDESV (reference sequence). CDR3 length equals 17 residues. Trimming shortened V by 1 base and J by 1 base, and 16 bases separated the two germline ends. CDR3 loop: CASSLGSGGRRNTEAFF. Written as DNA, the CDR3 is TGTGCCAGCAGCTTAGGAAGCGGGGGCAGAAGGAACACTGAAGCTTTCTTT.

CDR3 nucleotides: TGTGCCAGCAGTCTCGGGACAGCCTATGGCTACACCTTC. Translated, it gives CASSLGTAYGYTF. The chain has TRBV6-6 and TRBJ1-2; 7 nucleotides match TRBD1. The CDR3 spans 13 residues. Germline CDR1 reads MNHNY; CDR2 reads SVGAGI (reference sequence). J lost 4 bases, V lost 5 bases, and 4 bases had no gene match.